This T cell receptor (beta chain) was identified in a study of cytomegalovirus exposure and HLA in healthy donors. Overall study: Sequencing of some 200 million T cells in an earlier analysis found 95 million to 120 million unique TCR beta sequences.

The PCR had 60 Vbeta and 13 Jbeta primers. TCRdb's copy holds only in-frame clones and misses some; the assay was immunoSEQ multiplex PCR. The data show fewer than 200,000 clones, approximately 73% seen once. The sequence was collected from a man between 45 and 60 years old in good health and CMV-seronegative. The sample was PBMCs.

CDR3 sequence reads: CASSPAGPGNQPQHF. DNA for the CDR3: TGTGCCAGCAGCCCTGCGGGCCCTGGCAATCAGCCCCAGCATTTT. The chain has TRBV28 and TRBJ1-5; D gene ambiguous. From germline, CDR1 is MDHEN and CDR2 SYDVKM. The CDR3 is 15 residues long. Trimming shortened V by 6 bases and J by 2 bases, and 14 bases separated the two germline ends.